A single sample gave rise to the 15 T cell receptor beta chains below, sequenced in a study of human T cells and chemical hapten exposure. TCRdb reanalysed the RACE reads using MiXCR and keeps one entry per CDR3 protein. The sample holds approximately 320,000 distinct CDR3 sequences; around 5.5% are singletons and the top ten take around 8%. The time point denotes: pre-sensitization, week 0. Treatment here: therapeutic diphenylcyclopropenone sensitization with weekly scalp DPC. The input for sequencing was whole blood, taken in connection with sensitization to the hapten diphenylcyclopropenone (DPC). The source is a woman between 18 and 29 years old with alopecia areata. Some clones in this sample may be carry-over from other donors' samples.

This clonotype has at least ten counts. The V gene is TRBV29-1, the J gene TRBJ1-2; no clear D. V was pared by 4 bases and J by 7 bases, with 13 bases between. The CDR3 is 12 residues long. From germline, CDR1 is SQVTM and CDR2 ANQGSEA. The CDR3 DNA reads TGCAGCGTTGCGGGGTTGGAGAGTGGCTACACCTTC. This codes for CSVAGLESGYTF.

This clonotype appeared many times. The chain carries TRBV5-6 and TRBJ2-1, with 9 bases fitting TRBD2. V lost 0 bases, J lost 5 bases, and 3 bases stayed unmatched. CDR3 size: 15 residues. Germline CDR1 SGHDT, CDR2 YYEEEE. CDR3 nucleotide sequence: TGTGCCAGCAGCTTGGCTAGCGGGGTTGACAATGAGCAGTTCTTC. This sequence encodes CASSLASGVDNEQFF.

The J gene is TRBJ2-7, the V gene TRBV6-6, with D uncertain. This CDR3 region has 15 residues. V lost 8 bases and J 4 bases, leaving 21 bases between the germline ends. CDR1 is MNHNY and CDR2 is SVGAGI in the germline V gene (reference sequence). The CDR3 DNA sequence: TGTGCCAGCGGCGGATCCACAGTGCCGGTGTACGAGCAGTACTTC. The encoded protein is CASGGSTVPVYEQYF.

This clonotype was detected ten times or more. At one boundary the junction diverges from the germline segment, which might be a read error. The V call is TRBV10-3, the J call TRBJ2-7; 9 bases match TRBD1. The CDR3 runs 14 residues. The germline V gene encodes CDR1 ENHRY and CDR2 SYGVKD. The CDR3 here is CAISDTGTGTRLNF. The CDR3 DNA reads TGTGCCATCAGTGATACCGGGACAGGGACCCGCCTCAACTTC.

Only a few counts were recorded for this clonotype. CDR3 region: CASSYSDRGSYEQYF. CDR3 coding DNA: TGTGCCAGCAGTTACTCGGACAGGGGGTCCTACGAGCAGTACTTC. The J gene is TRBJ2-7, the V gene TRBV6-2 or TRBV6-3, with 10 bases aligning to TRBD1. Per germline, CDR1 MNHEY and CDR2 SVGEGT. The CDR3 loop spans 15 amino acids. With V trimmed by 0 bases and J by 1 base, 0 bases remained unmatched.

This clonotype came up once. A much larger clone sits a single nucleotide away, making a read error possible. This chain joins TRBV20-1 and TRBJ2-7; TRBD1 might be the D (5 bases). With 5 bases removed from V and 0 bases from J, the gap between germline ends came to 11 bases. There are 13 residues in the CDR3. Per germline, CDR1 DFQATT and CDR2 SNEGSKA (reference sequence). DNA of the CDR3: TGCAGTGCTCCCAGGGATAACTCCTACGAGCAGTACTTC. Encoded protein: CSAPRDNSYEQYF.

At least ten counts were recorded for this clonotype. The chain is built from TRBV12-3 or TRBV12-4 and TRBJ2-7, with D tentatively TRBD1 (6 bases). V was cut by 0 bases and J by 5 bases, with 11 bases left in between. This CDR3 region has 14 residues. This chain's CDR3 is CASSLAGAPNEQYF. In DNA, the CDR3 is TGTGCCAGCAGTTTAGCGGGGGCCCCCAACGAGCAGTACTTC.

The sample holds many counts of this clonotype. The chain links TRBV28 to TRBJ2-1; TRBD2 might be the D (6 bases). CDR1 MDHEN and CDR2 SYDVKM come from the germline V gene. Trimming removed 6 bases at V and 0 bases at J, with 18 bases between. The CDR3 has 17 amino acids. The CDR3 DNA reads TGTGCCAGCAGCATACCCCCTTTCGGGAGCTCCTACAATGAGCAGTTCTTC. It translates to CASSIPPFGSSYNEQFF.

This clonotype was seen repeatedly, ten times or more. This chain joins TRBV5-1 and TRBJ1-6; D call uncertain. Germline V lookup: CDR1 SGHRS, CDR2 YFSETQ. CDR3 size: 15 residues. Trimming pared 0 bases from V and 11 bases from J, leaving 15 bases between. The CDR3 loop is CASSLAQDDSAPLHF. CDR3 coding DNA: TGCGCCAGCAGCTTGGCCCAGGACGATTCGGCACCCCTCCACTTT.

This clonotype showed up many times. V and J are TRBV4-3 and TRBJ2-1; D may be TRBD1 (6 bases). V gave up 0 bases and J gave up 9 bases, with 21 bases separating them. Germline V gene data show CDR1 as LGHNA and CDR2 as YSLEER. The CDR3 extends over 17 amino acids. This chain's CDR3 is CASSQDLTGPSFGEQFF. The CDR3 DNA follows: TGCGCCAGCAGCCAAGATTTGACAGGCCCCTCTTTCGGTGAGCAGTTCTTC.

This clonotype was counted a few times. The chain uses TRBV6-2 or TRBV6-3 and TRBJ2-5; 12 nucleotides agree with TRBD2. There are 15 residues in the CDR3. Germline V gene data show CDR1 as MNHEY and CDR2 as SVGEGT. V dropped 4 bases and J dropped 5; count of bases not matched to a gene: 5. CDR3 nucleotide sequence: TGTGCCAGCAGTTCTCCTAGCGGGGGGGCGGAGACCCAGTACTTC. Protein: CASSSPSGGAETQYF.

This clonotype was seen repeatedly, ten times or more. The V call is TRBV6-2 or TRBV6-3, the J call TRBJ2-4; either TRBD1 or TRBD2 may supply D (5 bases each). The germline V and J ends were trimmed by 3 bases and 8 bases, with 23 bases remaining between them. The germline V gene encodes CDR1 MNHEY and CDR2 SVGEGT. The CDR3 consists of 17 residues. The CDR3 protein is CASSYSRGGPFNDIQYF. The CDR3 DNA sequence: TGTGCCAGCAGTTATAGTCGGGGCGGGCCATTCAACGACATTCAGTACTTC.

This clonotype has a handful of counts. The DNA of the CDR3 is TGTGCCAGCAGTATATTAGGACTAGAGGGGGGAGAGACCCAGTACTTC. Translated: CASSILGLEGGETQYF. The chain joins TRBV6-1 to TRBJ2-5, with a possible D match to TRBD2 (7 bases). Germline CDR1 reads MNHNS; CDR2 reads SASEGT. The CDR3 consists of 16 residues. V shed 5 bases and J shed 4 bases, with 20 bases lying between them.

Turning to this clonotype: Germline and junction disagree at one end, which may indicate a read error. The chain carries TRBV20-1 and TRBJ2-1, with D unresolved. Per germline, CDR1 DFQATT and CDR2 SNEGSKA (reference sequence). The CDR3 sequence is 14 residues long. Here the CDR3 DNA reads TGCAGAGCTAGAGAAACGGTTTCCTACAATGAGCAGTTCTTC. Translating it yields CRARETVSYNEQFF.

This clonotype was counted ten times or more. The V gene is TRBV3-1, the J gene TRBJ1-1; no reliable D call. V lost 8 bases and J lost 1, with 14 bases in between. From germline, CDR1 is LGHDT and CDR2 YNNKEL (reference sequence). This CDR3 spans 14 amino acids. DNA of the CDR3: TGTGCCAGCTCTCTGAGGCGAGGGAACACTGAAGCTTTCTTT. It is translated as CASSLRRGNTEAFF.